What follows are 20 T cell receptor beta chains derived from one specimen sequenced in a study of blood T cell repertoires in COVID-19. The repertoire was sequenced with immunoSEQ multiplex PCR; TCRdb's copy has only in-frame clones and lacks some. The data show just under 50,000 clones, with around 88% seen just once and roughly 15% held by the top ten. The sample was peripheral blood. All receptors derive from a human donor in a cohort sampled during active COVID-19.

The table lists this clone with a count of one. The V call is TRBV7-2, the J call TRBJ2-5; unclear D gene. The germline V and J ends were trimmed by 2 bases and 5 bases, with 12 bases remaining between them. This CDR3 region has 14 residues. CDR1 and CDR2 (germline): SGHTA, FQGNSA. The CDR3 nucleotides are TGTGCCAGCAGCTTACCGGCGACGCGGGAGACCCAGTACTTC. This sequence encodes CASSLPATRETQYF.

Concerning this clone: Germline and junction disagree at one end, which may indicate a read error. The chain couples TRBV5-6 to TRBJ2-5, with TRBD1 as a possible D gene (6 bases). The length of the CDR3 is 14 residues. Per germline, CDR1 SGHDT and CDR2 YYEEEE. In DNA, the CDR3 is TGTGCCAGCAGCGGAACTAACAGGGTAGAGGCCCAGTACTTC. Protein: CASSGTNRVEAQYF. Variable domain in full (rest from reference TRBV5-6 and TRBJ2-5): DAGVTQSPTHLIKTRGQQVTLRCSPKSGHDTVSWYQQALGQGPQFIFQYYEEEERQRGNFPDRFSGHQFPNYSSELNVNALLLGDSALYLCASSGTNRVEAQYFGPGTRLLVL.

This chain connects TRBV6-2 or TRBV6-3 to TRBJ1-2; weak D call: TRBD1 (6 bases). Germline V gives CDR1 MNHEY, CDR2 SVGEGT. This CDR3 is 13 amino acids long. The ends were cut back, 6 bases at V and 3 bases at J, with 11 bases in the middle. CDR3 nucleotides: TGTGCCAGCAGCTCGACAGGCCACTATGGCTACACCTTC. This sequence encodes CASSSTGHYGYTF.

The V and J genes are TRBV24-1 and TRBJ1-2, with no clear D. The CDR3 extends over 14 amino acids. The V and J ends lost 0 bases and 5 bases respectively, with 9 bases between them. Germline CDR1 and CDR2: KGHDR and SFDVKD. The CDR3 DNA follows: TGTGCCACCAGTGATTTGACTCGCAATTATGGCTACACCTTC. As protein: CATSDLTRNYGYTF.

The chain has TRBV5-5 and TRBJ1-2; D uncertain. CDR1 and CDR2 (germline): SGHKS, YYEKEE (reference sequence). This CDR3 has 15 residues. V gave up 1 base and J gave up 8 bases, with 18 bases separating them. The CDR3 coding sequence is TGTGCCAGCAGCTTGTCCCCCGGGGAGGGTTACGGCTACACCTTC. It yields the protein CASSLSPGEGYGYTF.

The gene calls are TRBV30 and TRBJ1-5, with D perhaps matching TRBD1 (5 bases). Germline CDR1 GTSNPN, CDR2 SVGIG (reference sequence). V lost 4 bases, J lost 3 bases, and 19 bases lay in between. The CDR3 loop spans 16 amino acids. The CDR3 loop is CAWNHRPGTFNQPQHF. CDR3 nucleotide sequence: TGTGCCTGGAACCATCGGCCCGGGACTTTCAATCAGCCCCAGCATTTT.

CDR3 DNA sequence: TGTGCCAGCTCACCCGGTTCGTCTAGGCCTGGCTACACCTTC. This translates into CASSPGSSRPGYTF. This chain uses TRBV18 with TRBJ1-2; D is undetermined. V dropped 3 bases and J dropped 7 bases, with 15 bases sitting between them. Germline CDR1 is KGHSH and CDR2 is LQKENI. CDR3 length equals 14 residues.

V is TRBV30 and J is TRBJ1-3, with 7 bases aligning to TRBD1. V lost 2 bases, J lost 1 base, and 5 bases stayed unmatched. The CDR3 consists of 15 residues. Germline CDR1 reads GTSNPN; CDR2 reads SVGIG (reference sequence). In DNA form, the CDR3 reads TGTGCCTGGAGTCAGGGGGTAGTATCTGGAAACACCATATATTTT. It translates to CAWSQGVVSGNTIYF.

V gene TRBV12-3 or TRBV12-4 combines with J gene TRBJ2-7; D uncertain. The CDR3 is 11 amino acids. Trimming took off 1 base at V and 12 bases at J, with 10 bases between the two ends. CDR3 in amino acids: CASSLGLETYF. Written as DNA, the CDR3 is TGTGCCAGCAGTTTAGGCCTAGAGACGTACTTC.

This clone was seen a few times. V gene TRBV19 combines with J gene TRBJ1-4, with 9 bases that match TRBD1. Germline V CDR1 and CDR2: LNHDA, SQIVND (reference sequence). This CDR3 spans 13 amino acids. Trimming cost V 8 bases and J 6 bases; bases outside gene matches: 4. The CDR3 sequence is CASHRGLDEKLFF. CDR3 coding DNA: TGTGCCAGTCACAGGGGGCTCGATGAAAAACTGTTTTTT.

This rearrangement joins TRBV6-5 to TRBJ2-1, with 11 bases that match TRBD2. The trim removed 10 bases at V and 10 bases at J, leaving 12 bases unmatched. Germline CDR1 MNHEY, CDR2 SVGAGI. The CDR3 length is 14 residues. CDR3 protein: CATHSGRASEEQFF. The CDR3 DNA reads as TGTGCCACCCATAGCGGGAGGGCCTCAGAGGAGCAGTTCTTC.

This clone was counted only a few times. The gene calls are TRBV5-1 and TRBJ2-1; tentative D call: TRBD2 (6 bases). The V gene's germline CDR1 is SGHRS and CDR2 YFSETQ. Trimming removed 0 bases at V and 3 bases at J, with 19 bases between. The CDR3 covers 18 residues. DNA for the CDR3: TGCGCCAGCAGCTTGGCCTCGGTTGGTGGGGGACTCTACAATGAGCAGTTCTTC. Its protein is CASSLASVGGGLYNEQFF. Filled out from reference TRBV5-1 and TRBJ2-1, the complete variable domain reads KAGVTQTPRYLIKTRGQQVTLSCSPISGHRSVSWYQQTPGQGLQFLFEYFSETQRNKGNFPGRFSGRQFSNSRSEMNVSTLELGDSALYLCASSLASVGGGLYNEQFFGPGTRLTVL.

The chain recombines TRBV10-3 with TRBJ2-1, with D hard to call. The CDR3 runs to 12 residues. V lost 10 bases and J 4 bases, leaving 11 bases between the germline ends. Germline V gene data show CDR1 as ENHRY and CDR2 as SYGVKD. The CDR3 here is CATWADYNEQFF. CDR3 in DNA: TGTGCCACCTGGGCCGATTACAATGAGCAGTTCTTC.

V usage is TRBV2 and J usage is TRBJ2-2; D might be TRBD2 (5 bases). Germline loops: CDR1 SNHLY, CDR2 FYNNEI. Trimming cost V 4 bases and J 5 bases, with 8 bases left between them. This CDR3 is built from 13 residues. The CDR3 DNA is TGTGCCAGCAGTGTGGGCGGGACCGGGGAGCTGTTTTTT. Encoded protein: CASSVGGTGELFF.

The gene calls are TRBV7-2 and TRBJ2-5; 8 bases match TRBD2. Germline lookup yields CDR1 SGHTA and CDR2 FQGNSA. The J segment lost 4 bases and the V segment lost 3 bases, leaving 10 bases of the junction unmatched. The CDR3 runs to 16 residues. The CDR3 protein is CASSFWGTSSGETQYF. The CDR3 DNA reads as TGTGCCAGCAGCTTTTGGGGGACTAGTTCGGGAGAGACCCAGTACTTC.

The rearrangement uses TRBV5-1 and TRBJ2-1, with a tentative D call TRBD1 (6 bases). V lost 4 bases and J 0 bases, leaving 14 bases between the germline ends. The CDR3 totals 16 residues. Germline-derived CDR1 and CDR2 are SGHRS and YFSETQ. The DNA for the CDR3 is TGCGCCAGCAGCCCCGACATAGGGGGCTCCTACAATGAGCAGTTCTTC. Its translation: CASSPDIGGSYNEQFF. The complete variable domain, with remaining parts taken from reference TRBV5-1 and TRBJ2-1, reads KAGVTQTPRYLIKTRGQQVTLSCSPISGHRSVSWYQQTPGQGLQFLFEYFSETQRNKGNFPGRFSGRQFSNSRSEMNVSTLELGDSALYLCASSPDIGGSYNEQFFGPGTRLTVL.

The J gene is TRBJ2-1, the V gene TRBV19; 9 positions agree with TRBD1. Unmatched junction bases numbered 4, after V lost 6 bases and J lost 4 bases. The germline V gene encodes CDR1 LNHDA and CDR2 SQIVND (reference sequence). The CDR3 runs to 14 residues. The CDR3 sequence: CASSLGTGYNEQFF. In DNA form, the CDR3 reads TGTGCCAGTAGCCTGGGGACAGGGTACAATGAGCAGTTCTTC.

The CDR3 nucleotides read TGCGCCAGCAGCTTGTTCCAGGGCGGTCTGGGCGAGCAGTACTTC. Encoded protein: CASSLFQGGLGEQYF. This rearrangement joins TRBV5-1 to TRBJ2-7; D is perhaps TRBD1 (5 bases). CDR1 and CDR2 (germline): SGHRS, YFSETQ. V shed 1 base and J shed 6 bases, with 17 bases lying between them. This CDR3 is built from 15 residues.

The genes are TRBV7-6 and TRBJ2-2; TRBD2 aligns across 9 bases. CDR3 length: 15 residues. Per germline, CDR1 SGHVS and CDR2 FNYEAQ. The V segment lost 5 bases and the J segment 6 bases; nucleotides outside the gene matches: 7. CDR3 sequence (DNA): TGTGCCAGCAGCCTGCGGGGGGGCCTCTCCGGGGAGCTGTTTTTT. Its protein product is CASSLRGGLSGELFF.

CDR3 sequence: CASSRDRAGELFF. The CDR3 coding sequence is TGTGCCAGCAGCCGAGACAGGGCCGGGGAGCTGTTTTTT. This chain links TRBV12-3 or TRBV12-4 with TRBJ2-2; 7 bases are shared with TRBD1. This CDR3 is built from 13 residues. Trimming at V came to 6 bases and at J to 6 bases, leaving 4 bases not matched to a gene.